This T cell receptor (beta chain) was documented in a study of blood T cell repertoires in COVID-19 (dated by TCRdb to 2018 to 2021). Looking at the study overall: Samples covering the acute and convalescent phases of COVID-19 were provided by collaborators in the United States, Italy and Spain. The material from the prospective study consisted of cDNA or gDNA derived from T cells, B-cell-depleted T cells, or PBMCs. Subjects who had been exposed to COVID-19, were actively infected with it, or had recovered from it provided the deeply sampled blood TCRbeta repertoires that made up the dataset. The repertoires were released in a freely available public database intended as a resource for research on the immune response to SARS-CoV-2. Samples came from the ongoing ImmuneRACE study (first 160 participants) plus 1,254 subjects from 6 global collaborators. Sample metadata almost always included a de-identified subject ID, COVID-19 status, age in years and sex. Where HLA class I and class II types were available, the types were taken from metadata supplied by the sample provider, not from assay-based typing.

As for this clone: There is no known antigen for this receptor. The sample holds no much larger clone one base away, and base qualities are not on file.

The germline V gene encodes CDR1 MGHRA and CDR2 YSYEKL. The CDR3 goes from the cysteine to the phenylalanine over 14 residues. The sequence is cut down to CDR3 DNA, 42 bases in frame from base 1. Between the V and J ends, shortened by 5 bases and 6 bases respectively, the junction contains 16 bases. Each collaborating institution followed its own protocols to collect whole blood in K2EDTA tubes. Collaborator samples were shipped for TCRbeta analysis as frozen whole blood, isolated PBMCs, or DNA extracted from either sample type. The immunoSEQ Assay, a bias-controlled multiplex PCR, was used to amplify TCRbeta CDR3 regions from genomic DNA. In the paper's pipeline: Within the assay, amplification of reference gene primers was used to estimate how many nucleated cells each sample contained. To quantify the absolute abundance of each unique TCRbeta CDR3 rearrangement, sequence reads were collapsed and filtered. Productive Simpson clonality was computed per sample as the square root of Simpson's diversity index over productive rearrangements. The table was pulled from immuneACCESS by TCRdb, which kept in-frame rearrangements only. Such tables lose some clones; where checked, under half of the loss comes from unresolved V genes, and the rest has no known cause. That table furnishes V, J and clone size, whereas the DNA furnished D and trimming. A total of about 160,000 clones appear in this sample, around 81% of them only once. Approximately 11% of the sample comes from the top ten.

Broader findings and caveats from the paper: The quantity of clinical and demographic metadata differed by source and by participant and was supplied without curation.

Sequencing was done on a sample of peripheral blood. This chain joins TRBV4-1 to TRBJ1-2; the D gene identity is not certain. This TCR came from a man in his 60s with active or convalescent COVID-19. The nucleotides read TGCGCCAGCAGCACCCGACTACCCGGGAATGGCTACACCTTC. It encodes CASSTRLPGNGYTF.